This T cell receptor beta chain is drawn from a study of OX40 agonist ivuxolimab in advanced cancers. Broadly, across the study: Ivuxolimab was an agonistic, fully human IgG2 monoclonal antibody directed against OX40 (CD134), a costimulatory receptor. The monotherapy dose-escalation portion (N ≈ 50 patients) of the phase I ivuxolimab trial is reported in the paper. Of the approximately 54 dose-escalation patients, hepatocellular carcinoma was present in around 20, melanoma in roughly 15, renal cell carcinoma in 9 and head and neck cancer in 9. Patients were allowed to have had prior anti-PD-1, anti-PD-L1 or anti-CTLA-4 therapy, and around 41% of the dose-escalation patients had previously received checkpoint inhibitors. Peripheral TCRbeta sequencing was intended to test whether TCR sequence diversity was altered and clonal T-cell expansion was caused by ivuxolimab. Three dose-escalation patients achieved partial responses, one with hepatocellular carcinoma and two with cutaneous melanoma. Intravenous ivuxolimab was administered to patients every 2 weeks at six dose levels: 0.01, 0.1, 0.3, 1.5, 3 and 10 mg/kg. The dose-escalation cohort was roughly 80% male with a mean age of about 65 years, ranging from roughly 20 to 80. Results the study describes overall, beyond this receptor: Antigen specificity was not determined for the clonally expanded peripheral T cells. After ivuxolimab, CD8+ T cells had more expanded clones than CD4+ T cells on average. At doses of 0.1 to 3.0 mg/kg, clonal expansion of both CD4+ and CD8+ blood T cells was observed from baseline to week 6. In the 0.1-3.0 mg/kg groups, partial responders were among the patients with the lowest normalized peripheral clonal expansion, particularly in CD8+ T cells. Low levels of normalized T-cell clonal expansion were also seen in some patients who did not respond.

Taken from cysteine to phenylalanine, the CDR3 has 15 residues. Of the read, only the CDR3 DNA is kept; its 45 bases are in frame from base 1. Based on the germline V gene, the CDR1 and CDR2 sequences are SGHTA and FQGNSA. Regarding this clone: It lacks a known antigen. An end of the junction does not agree with germline; a read error may underlie this.

Patients with a history of autoimmune disease or receiving systemic immunosuppression were excluded from the trial. Peripheral blood for TCR sequencing was collected from all dose cohorts at baseline, on cycle 4 day 1, and on cycle 7 day 1. The samples were drawn from a first-in-human, open-label, multicenter phase I dose-escalation trial of ivuxolimab. Adults with locally advanced or metastatic head and neck squamous cell, hepatocellular, melanoma or renal cell carcinoma were enrolled in the trial. Before TCR sequencing, CD4+ T cells and CD8+ T cells from peripheral blood were sorted into separate populations. To sequence the TCRbeta CDR3 region, genomic DNA was isolated from the sorted cells. The immunoSEQ Assay was used to sequence the TCRbeta CDR3 regions. TCRdb's version of the immuneACCESS table is confined to in-frame rearrangements and falls short of the full clone set. An unresolved V gene accounts for under half of the shortfall where checked; the remainder is of unknown origin. The sample has just under 80,000 clones on record, 70% to 90% of them singletons. In total, the top ten clones hold approximately 0.38% of the sample.

The sequenced sample was CD4+ or CD8+ T cells sorted from blood, obtained in a trial of the OX40 agonist ivuxolimab. The chain uses TRBV7-2 and TRBJ1-1; 9 nucleotides in the junction match TRBD1. The receptor was isolated from an adult with an advanced solid tumor such as melanoma, head and neck, liver or kidney cancer. The bases read TGTGCCAGCAGCAATACAGGGGGCGCGATCCCTGAAGCTTTCTTC. It encodes CASSNTGGAIPEAFF.